One sample yielded the 8 T cell receptor beta chains listed below, sequenced in a study of blood T cell repertoires in COVID-19. Here immunoSEQ multiplex PCR was the method, and the copy in TCRdb shows in-frame clones only, minus some. The table lists 55,000 to 65,000 clones, under 95% of them singletons. Material: peripheral blood. These receptors originate from a human donor in a cohort sampled during active COVID-19.

The rearrangement uses TRBV5-6 and TRBJ1-6; the D is unclear. In germline, CDR1 is SGHDT, CDR2 YYEEEE. CDR3 length equals 16 residues. Trimming cost V 1 base and J 5 bases, with 13 bases left between them. This CDR3 reads CASSLSVNLDNSPLHF. CDR3 bases: TGTGCCAGCAGCTTGAGCGTTAACCTCGATAATTCACCCCTCCACTTT.

The chain carries TRBV5-1 and TRBJ2-7; 9 positions match TRBD1. The CDR3 loop spans 15 amino acids. Trimming removed 3 bases from V and 5 bases from J; junction bases left unmatched: 9. Germline loops: CDR1 SGHRS, CDR2 YFSETQ. The CDR3 region is CASSSSDRGKHEQYF. Written as DNA, the CDR3 is TGCGCCAGCAGCTCATCCGACAGGGGGAAACACGAGCAGTACTTC.

The chain links TRBV20-1 to TRBJ2-7, with no clear D. Trimming removed 3 bases from V and 4 bases from J, with 13 bases in between. CDR1 and CDR2 from the germline V gene are DFQATT and SNEGSKA (reference sequence). The length of the CDR3 is 13 residues. CDR3 loop: CSASWLGVYEQYF. The DNA for the CDR3 is TGCAGTGCTAGTTGGCTAGGCGTGTACGAGCAGTACTTC.

The V call is TRBV9, the J call TRBJ2-7; 8 bases align to TRBD2. The germline V gene encodes CDR1 SGDLS and CDR2 YYNGEE. The CDR3 consists of 16 residues. The junction had 12 bases not matched to a gene; V was cut back by 4 bases and J by 3 bases. The CDR3 sequence: CASSNRGSGSVYEQYF. The CDR3 bases are TGTGCCAGCAGCAACCGAGGGAGCGGGAGTGTCTACGAGCAGTACTTC.

This clone was recorded only once. The chain recombines TRBV12-5 with TRBJ2-7; 12 bases are a match to TRBD2. Germline V gene lookup returns CDR1 LGHNT and CDR2 FRNRAP. Germline trimming cut 2 bases from V and 4 bases from J; bases unmatched to any gene: 18. The CDR3 has 20 residues. The CDR3 loop reads CASGLIGLAGRTTTGYEQYF. The CDR3 coding sequence is TGTGCTAGTGGTTTGATCGGACTAGCGGGAAGGACGACTACGGGGTACGAGCAGTACTTC.

The chain combines TRBV4-1 with TRBJ1-2, with TRBD1 as a possible D gene (5 bases). The germline CDR1 and CDR2 sequences are MGHRA and YSYEKL. This CDR3 has 18 residues. V lost 0 bases and J 2 bases, leaving 19 bases between the germline ends. The CDR3 spells CASSQDIIGGLGNYGYTF. The CDR3 nucleotides read TGCGCCAGCAGCCAAGATATTATCGGGGGTCTAGGCAACTATGGCTACACCTTC.

This clone was counted a single time. The chain is built from TRBV7-9 and TRBJ2-1; perhaps TRBD1 as D (6 bases). V gave up 1 base and J gave up 5 bases, with 9 bases separating them. CDR3 length: 14 residues. Germline lookup yields CDR1 SEHNR and CDR2 FQNEAQ (reference sequence). DNA of the CDR3: TGTGCCAGCAGCTTAGGGCAGGGGAACAATGAGCAGTTCTTC. The encoded protein is CASSLGQGNNEQFF.

The V and J genes are TRBV7-3 and TRBJ2-3; maybe TRBD2 (6 bases). The CDR3 is made up of 18 amino acids. Deletions cut 4 bases from V and 2 bases from J, with 22 bases between. Per the germline V gene, CDR1 is SGHTA and CDR2 is FQGTGA. The CDR3 sequence: CASSSGGTGVFHTDTQYF. The CDR3 DNA sequence: TGTGCCAGCAGCTCCGGTGGGACGGGAGTATTTCACACAGATACGCAGTATTTT.